A selection of T cell receptor beta chains follows, all from one sample in a study of cytomegalovirus exposure and HLA in healthy donors. Produced via immunoSEQ multiplex PCR; TCRdb's table is partial and in-frame only. The sample records about 130,000 clones, less than 85% being singletons. The material sequenced was PBMCs. These receptors came from a male donor in good health and CMV-seronegative. CDR3s include the opening cysteine and the closing phenylalanine or tryptophan. A D gene is named only where the DNA matches it firmly. The size of a clone is reported for some rows only, either as once, few or many, or as a class for expanded clones.

abundance	j_gene	v_gene	d_gene	CDR3aa	CDR3nt
few	TRBJ2-1	TRBV5-5	TRBD2	CASSLEYRWGGQFF	TGTGCCAGCAGCTTGGAGTACCGGTGGGGGGGGCAGTTCTTC
.	TRBJ2-3	TRBV7-2	TRBD2	CASSLASGGSTDTQYF	TGTGCCAGCAGCTTAGCTAGCGGGGGGAGCACAGATACGCAGTATTTT
.	TRBJ1-6	TRBV28	.	CASSLAIGGSQSSPLHF	TGTGCCAGCAGTTTAGCGATAGGGGGATCCCAGAGTTCACCCCTCCACTTT
.	TRBJ2-1	TRBV5-6	.	CATSPWGRGPLNEQFF	TGTGCCACCTCCCCTTGGGGGCGGGGGCCCTTGAATGAGCAGTTCTTC
.	TRBJ1-3	TRBV5-1	TRBD1	CASSLDGTGPFSGNTIYF	TGCGCCAGCAGCTTGGATGGGACAGGCCCCTTCTCTGGAAACACCATATATTTT
once	TRBJ2-2	TRBV4-1	.	CASSQDVPWGESTGELFF	TGCGCCAGCAGCCAAGATGTTCCGTGGGGCGAAAGCACCGGGGAGCTGTTTTTT
.	TRBJ2-7	TRBV6-1	.	CASSEAQWANEQYF	TGTGCCAGCAGTGAGGCCCAGTGGGCCAACGAGCAGTACTTC
.	TRBJ1-2	TRBV5-4	.	CASSSSREDSYRGYTF	TGTGCCAGCAGCTCCAGTCGTGAGGATTCTTACAGGGGCTACACCTTC
.	TRBJ1-5	TRBV15	.	CATSTMRGGFNQPQHF	TGTGCCACCAGTACAATGAGGGGGGGATTCAATCAGCCCCAGCATTTT
.	TRBJ1-1	TRBV18	.	CASSPAQNTEAFF	TGTGCCAGCTCACCTGCACAGAACACTGAAGCTTTCTTT
.	TRBJ1-5	TRBV7-9	.	CASSSDRMGLEPQHF	TGTGCCAGCAGTTCCGACAGGATGGGGCTAGAACCCCAGCATTTT
few	TRBJ1-5	TRBV6-4	.	CASSEQLNQPQHF	TGTGCCAGCAGTGAACAGTTGAATCAGCCCCAGCATTTT
.	TRBJ2-7	TRBV7-9	TRBD2	CASSPRTSGSFNEQYF	TGTGCCAGCAGCCCCAGGACTAGCGGGAGTTTCAACGAGCAGTACTTC
.	TRBJ2-5	TRBV2	.	CASSELAGRETQYF	TGTGCCAGCAGTGAACTCGCAGGGAGGGAGACCCAGTACTTC
.	TRBJ1-5	TRBV7-2	.	CASSPRRGDAQPQHF	TGTGCCAGCAGCCCCCGCAGAGGAGACGCTCAGCCCCAGCATTTT
.	TRBJ2-6	TRBV25-1	.	CASSEGGSGANVLTF	TGTGCCAGCAGTGAGGGAGGCTCTGGGGCCAACGTCCTGACTTTC
.	TRBJ1-2	TRBV28	TRBD1	CASSEPGTGIYGYTF	TGTGCCAGCAGTGAGCCCGGGACAGGGATCTATGGCTACACCTTC
once	TRBJ2-2	TRBV6-5	.	CASTRVNTGELFF	TGTGCCAGCACGCGAGTAAACACCGGGGAGCTGTTTTTT
.	TRBJ2-1	TRBV9	TRBD1	CASSGGTGTANEQFF	TGTGCCAGCAGCGGCGGGACAGGGACTGCCAATGAGCAGTTCTTC
.	TRBJ2-1	TRBV19	TRBD2	CASMAGEIANEQFF	TGTGCCAGTATGGCGGGAGAAATAGCCAATGAGCAGTTCTTC
few	TRBJ2-7	TRBV19	.	CASSLRTLRDEQYF	TGTGCCAGTAGTCTCCGGACACTCCGAGACGAGCAGTACTTC
.	TRBJ1-2	TRBV7-9	.	CSSSSGNRVTDPYGYTF	TGTTCCAGCAGCTCGGGGAACAGGGTAACCGACCCCTATGGCTACACCTTC
.	TRBJ2-3	TRBV7-9	TRBD2	CASSLGLAGMDTQYF	TGTGCCAGCAGCCTCGGACTAGCGGGAATGGATACGCAGTATTTT
.	TRBJ2-7	TRBV7-8	TRBD2	CASSSGTSAFEQYF	TGTGCCAGCAGTTCCGGGACTAGCGCTTTCGAGCAGTACTTC
.	TRBJ2-1	TRBV7-3	.	CASSLRPGEQFF	TGTGCCAGCAGCTTGAGGCCCGGTGAGCAGTTCTTC
.	TRBJ1-5	TRBV2	.	CASSEVVALWTEAQPQHF	TGTGCCAGCAGTGAAGTTGTAGCTCTTTGGACAGAGGCCCAGCCCCAGCATTTT
.	TRBJ2-7	TRBV27	TRBD1	CASGQGDATSYEQYF	TGTGCCAGCGGGCAGGGGGACGCAACTTCCTACGAGCAGTACTTC
.	TRBJ2-5	TRBV18	.	CASSPPGLQETQYF	TGTGCCAGCTCACCGCCAGGTTTACAAGAGACCCAGTACTTC
.	TRBJ2-5	TRBV7-8	.	CASSLDYQETQYF	TGTGCCAGCAGCTTAGACTACCAAGAGACCCAGTACTTC
.	TRBJ2-1	TRBV28	.	CASSVWMRGHMTLNEQFF	TGTGCCAGCTCCGTATGGATGCGGGGCCATATGACCCTCAATGAGCAGTTCTTC
.	TRBJ2-1	TRBV7-9	TRBD2	CSSIGRGRASFSYNEQFF	TGTTCCAGCATCGGGAGAGGGAGGGCCTCGTTCTCCTACAATGAGCAGTTCTTC
few	TRBJ1-5	TRBV13	.	CASGGGRGQPQHF	TGTGCCAGTGGGGGGGGTCGCGGTCAGCCCCAGCATTTT
.	TRBJ2-7	TRBV27	TRBD2	CASSPRGGTSGGSYEQYF	TGTGCCAGCAGTCCGAGGGGGGGGACTAGCGGGGGATCCTACGAGCAGTACTTC
.	TRBJ1-2	TRBV7-9	.	CASSPKDRVDPGYTF	TGTGCCAGCAGCCCAAAAGACAGAGTTGACCCTGGCTACACCTTC
.	TRBJ2-7	TRBV19	.	CASSMGREQYF	TGTGCCAGTAGTATGGGGAGGGAGCAGTACTTC
.	TRBJ2-5	TRBV11-2	TRBD2	CASSPGQRGTQETQYF	TGTGCCAGCAGCCCGGGCCAGCGGGGAACTCAAGAGACCCAGTACTTC
.	TRBJ2-3	TRBV7-2	TRBD2	CASSLELAGGTDTQYF	TGTGCCAGCAGCTTAGAATTAGCGGGGGGCACAGATACGCAGTATTTT
.	TRBJ1-1	TRBV7-2	.	CASSLKIARIKAEAFF	TGTGCCAGCAGCTTAAAAATCGCCAGGATCAAGGCTGAAGCTTTCTTT
.	TRBJ1-1	TRBV4-2	TRBD1	CASSLPGQGVTEAFF	TGTGCCAGCAGCTTACCGGGACAGGGTGTCACTGAAGCTTTCTTT
.	TRBJ1-6	TRBV30	.	CAWSVAGEGSPLHF	TGTGCCTGGAGTGTCGCAGGGGAAGGTTCACCCCTCCACTTT
.	TRBJ1-5	TRBV6-6	.	CASSRGSNQPQHF	TGTGCCAGCAGTCGGGGGTCCAATCAGCCCCAGCATTTT
.	TRBJ2-3	TRBV7-9	.	CASSPPADTQYF	TGTGCCAGCAGCCCCCCCGCAGATACGCAGTATTTT
.	TRBJ1-2	TRBV7-3	TRBD1	CASSLNPGQANYGYTF	TGTGCCAGCAGCTTGAACCCGGGACAGGCTAACTATGGCTACACCTTC
.	TRBJ2-5	TRBV15	TRBD1	CATSRGGQGGETQYF	TGTGCCACCAGCAGAGGGGGACAGGGGGGAGAGACCCAGTACTTC
.	TRBJ1-4	TRBV30	.	CAWSRRVNEKLFF	TGTGCCTGGAGTCGGAGAGTAAATGAAAAACTGTTTTTT
.	TRBJ2-1	TRBV28	.	CASSLRRRVFNNEQFF	TGTGCCAGCAGTTTACGCCGGAGGGTATTTAACAATGAGCAGTTCTTC
.	TRBJ2-7	TRBV7-9	.	CASSLGGIEQYF	TGTGCCAGCAGCTTAGGAGGGATCGAGCAGTACTTC
.	TRBJ1-1	TRBV12-2	.	CASRLDPGRVVMNTEAFF	TGTGCAAGTCGCTTAGATCCCGGCAGGGTTGTTATGAACACTGAAGCTTTCTTT
.	TRBJ2-4	TRBV2	.	CASTREMAYSQYF	TGTGCCAGCACCCGGGAAATGGCGTACAGTCAGTACTTC
.	TRBJ1-1	TRBV27	.	CASSLQQGRYTEAFF	TGTGCCAGCAGTTTACAACAGGGTAGGTACACTGAAGCTTTCTTT
.	TRBJ2-2	TRBV30	.	CAWRRDSNTGELFF	TGTGCCTGGAGACGGGACTCGAACACCGGGGAGCTGTTTTTT
.	TRBJ1-6	TRBV5-6	TRBD1	CASSRQETGAYNSPLHF	TGTGCCAGCAGCAGACAGGAGACAGGGGCTTATAATTCACCCCTCCACTTT
.	TRBJ2-1	TRBV7-9	TRBD1	CSSSFPPGQLGLYNEQFF	TGTTCCAGCAGCTTCCCGCCGGGACAGTTAGGCCTCTACAATGAGCAGTTCTTC
.	TRBJ1-1	TRBV2	.	CASRVSGEAFF	TGTGCCAGCAGAGTATCGGGTGAAGCTTTCTTT
.	TRBJ1-3	TRBV5-6	.	CASSLGRSTGNTIYF	TGTGCCAGCAGCTTGGGCAGGTCAACTGGAAACACCATATATTTT